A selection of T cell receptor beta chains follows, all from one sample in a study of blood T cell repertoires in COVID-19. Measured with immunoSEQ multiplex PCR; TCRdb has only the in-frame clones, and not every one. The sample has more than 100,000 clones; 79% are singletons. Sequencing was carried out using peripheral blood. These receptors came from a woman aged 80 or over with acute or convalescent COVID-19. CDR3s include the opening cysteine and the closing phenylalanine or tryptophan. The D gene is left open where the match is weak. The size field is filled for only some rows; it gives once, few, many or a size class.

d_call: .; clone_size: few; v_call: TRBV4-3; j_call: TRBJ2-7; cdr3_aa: CASSPSYGYEQYF; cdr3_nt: TGCGCCAGCAGCCCAAGTTACGGCTACGAGCAGTACTTC
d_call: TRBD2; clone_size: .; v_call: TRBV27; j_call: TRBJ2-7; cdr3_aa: CASRRLAGNYEQYF; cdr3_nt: TGTGCCAGCAGGCGACTAGCGGGCAACTACGAGCAGTACTTC
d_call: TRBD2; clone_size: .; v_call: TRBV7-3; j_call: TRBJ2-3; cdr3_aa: CASSLTSGVTDTQYF; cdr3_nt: TGTGCCAGCAGCTTAACTAGCGGGGTCACAGATACGCAGTATTTT
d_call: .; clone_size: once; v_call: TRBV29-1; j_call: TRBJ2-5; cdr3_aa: CSAGPRETQYF; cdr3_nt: TGCAGCGCGGGACCCAGAGAGACCCAGTACTTC
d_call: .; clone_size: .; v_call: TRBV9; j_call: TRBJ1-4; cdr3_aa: CASSVGTGRGEKLFF; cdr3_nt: TGTGCCAGCAGCGTAGGAACGGGGCGGGGTGAAAAACTGTTTTTT
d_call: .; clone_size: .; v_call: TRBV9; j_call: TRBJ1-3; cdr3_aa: CASSEDLASGNTIYF; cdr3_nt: TGTGCCAGCAGCGAGGACTTAGCCTCTGGAAACACCATATATTTT
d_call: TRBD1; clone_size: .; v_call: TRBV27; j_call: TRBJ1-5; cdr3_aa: CASSPQGYSNQPQHF; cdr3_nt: TGTGCCAGCTCCCCACAGGGGTATAGCAATCAGCCCCAGCATTTT
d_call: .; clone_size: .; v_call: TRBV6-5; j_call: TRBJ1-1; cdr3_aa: CASSQTGLPVEAFF; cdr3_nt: TGTGCCAGCAGTCAAACAGGGCTGCCGGTTGAAGCTTTCTTT
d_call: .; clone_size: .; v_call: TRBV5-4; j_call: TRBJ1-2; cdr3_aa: CASSLGLGLPGGYTF; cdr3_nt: TGTGCCAGCAGCTTAGGTCTAGGGCTTCCGGGGGGCTACACCTTC
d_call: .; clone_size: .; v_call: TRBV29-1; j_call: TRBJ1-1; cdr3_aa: CSGEYSEGYTEAFF; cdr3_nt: TGCAGCGGCGAGTACTCAGAGGGTTACACTGAAGCTTTCTTT
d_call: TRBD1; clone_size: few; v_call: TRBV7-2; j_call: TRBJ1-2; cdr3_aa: CASSLVGQGAPYGYTF; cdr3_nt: TGTGCCAGCAGCTTAGTGGGACAGGGGGCTCCCTATGGCTACACCTTC
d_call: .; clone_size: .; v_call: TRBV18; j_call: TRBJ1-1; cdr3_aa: CASSPPPDTNTEAFF; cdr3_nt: TGTGCCAGCTCACCTCCTCCAGACACGAACACTGAAGCTTTCTTT
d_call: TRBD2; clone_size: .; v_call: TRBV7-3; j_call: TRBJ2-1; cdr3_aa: CASSSRTSGNGNEQFF; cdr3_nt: TGTGCCAGCAGCTCTCGGACTAGCGGGAACGGAAATGAGCAGTTCTTC
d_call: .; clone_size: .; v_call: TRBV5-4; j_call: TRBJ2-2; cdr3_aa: CASSTRGGTANTGELFF; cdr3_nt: TGTGCCAGCAGCACCCGAGGCGGGACAGCGAACACCGGGGAGCTGTTTTTT
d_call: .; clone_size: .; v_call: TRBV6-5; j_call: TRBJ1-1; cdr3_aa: CATILRKGVSPEAFF; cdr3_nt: TGTGCCACCATCCTAAGAAAGGGGGTTTCTCCTGAAGCTTTCTTT
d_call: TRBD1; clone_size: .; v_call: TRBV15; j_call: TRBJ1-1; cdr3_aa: CATSGQENTEAFF; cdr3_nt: TGTGCCACCAGCGGACAGGAGAACACTGAAGCTTTCTTT
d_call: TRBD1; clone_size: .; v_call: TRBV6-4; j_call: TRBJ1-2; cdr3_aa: CASSGTGGVGGYTF; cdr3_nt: TGTGCCAGCAGCGGGACAGGGGGTGTCGGTGGCTACACCTTC
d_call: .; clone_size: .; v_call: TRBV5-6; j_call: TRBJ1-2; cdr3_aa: CASSLVRNYGYTF; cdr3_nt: TGTGCCAGCAGCTTGGTGCGGAACTATGGCTACACCTTC
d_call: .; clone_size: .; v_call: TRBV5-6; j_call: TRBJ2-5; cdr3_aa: CARKARREETQYF; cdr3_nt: TGTGCCAGGAAAGCAAGGCGGGAAGAGACCCAGTACTTC
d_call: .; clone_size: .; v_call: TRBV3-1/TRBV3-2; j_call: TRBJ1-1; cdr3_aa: CASSRLPGQLSAEAFF; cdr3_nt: TGTGCCAGCAGCCGACTCCCCGGACAGCTGAGCGCTGAAGCTTTCTTT
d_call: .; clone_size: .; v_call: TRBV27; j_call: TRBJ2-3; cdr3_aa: CASSPFGQINTDTQYF; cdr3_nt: TGTGCCAGCAGCCCCTTCGGACAGATTAACACAGATACGCAGTATTTT
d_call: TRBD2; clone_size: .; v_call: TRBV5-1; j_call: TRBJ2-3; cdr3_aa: CASSDTSGSTDTQYF; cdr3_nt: TGCGCCAGCAGCGATACTAGCGGGAGCACAGATACGCAGTATTTT
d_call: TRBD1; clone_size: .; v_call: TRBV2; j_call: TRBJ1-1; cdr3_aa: CASRESRDRVLEAFF; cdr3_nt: TGTGCCAGCAGGGAGTCCCGGGACAGGGTTCTTGAAGCTTTCTTT
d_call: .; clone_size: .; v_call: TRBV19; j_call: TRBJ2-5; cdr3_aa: CASSSSGTPQETQYF; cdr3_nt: TGTGCCAGTAGTTCTTCCGGGACTCCCCAAGAGACCCAGTACTTC
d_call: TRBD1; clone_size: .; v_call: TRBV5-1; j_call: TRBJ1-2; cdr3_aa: CASSQGQGHGYTF; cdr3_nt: TGCGCCAGCAGCCAAGGACAGGGTCATGGCTACACCTTC
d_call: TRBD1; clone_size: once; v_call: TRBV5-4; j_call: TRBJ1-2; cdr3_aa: CASSPGGAEYGYTF; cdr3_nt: TGTGCCAGCAGCCCAGGGGGCGCTGAGTATGGCTACACCTTC
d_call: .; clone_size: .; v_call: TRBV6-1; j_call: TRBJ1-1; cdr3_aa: CASSEAQGQWRSTEAFF; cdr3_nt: TGTGCCAGCAGTGAAGCGCAAGGACAGTGGCGGAGCACTGAAGCTTTCTTT
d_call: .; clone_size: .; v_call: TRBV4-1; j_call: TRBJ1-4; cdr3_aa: CASSQDLRRAGVNEKLFF; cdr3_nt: TGCGCCAGCAGCCAAGATCTCCGTCGGGCGGGCGTTAATGAAAAACTGTTTTTT
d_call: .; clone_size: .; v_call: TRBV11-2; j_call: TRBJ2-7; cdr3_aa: CASSLPGLPYEQYF; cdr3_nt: TGTGCCAGCAGCTTACCCGGACTCCCTTACGAGCAGTACTTC
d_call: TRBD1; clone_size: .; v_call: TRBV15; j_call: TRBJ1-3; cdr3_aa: CATSREGTAGNTIYF; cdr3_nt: TGTGCCACCAGCAGAGAAGGGACAGCTGGAAACACCATATATTTT
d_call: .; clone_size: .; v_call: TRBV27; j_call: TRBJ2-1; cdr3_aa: CASSLWTASSYNEQFF; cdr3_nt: TGTGCCAGCAGTCTGTGGACAGCGAGCTCCTACAATGAGCAGTTCTTC
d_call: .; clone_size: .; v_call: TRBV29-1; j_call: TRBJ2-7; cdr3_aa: CSVGEIAYEQYF; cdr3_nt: TGCAGCGTTGGCGAGATCGCCTACGAGCAGTACTTC
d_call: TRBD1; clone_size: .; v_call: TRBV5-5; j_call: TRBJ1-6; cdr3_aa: CASSPPGQSDSPLHF; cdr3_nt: TGTGCCAGCAGCCCGCCGGGACAGTCCGATTCACCCCTCCACTTT
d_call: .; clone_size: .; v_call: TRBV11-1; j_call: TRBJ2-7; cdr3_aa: CASSLNSISYEQYF; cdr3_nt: TGTGCCAGCAGCTTAAACAGTATCTCCTACGAGCAGTACTTC
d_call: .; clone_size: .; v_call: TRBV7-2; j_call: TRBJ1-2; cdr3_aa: CASSLRQTSGYTF; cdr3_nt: TGTGCCAGCAGCTTAAGACAAACTAGCGGCTACACCTTC
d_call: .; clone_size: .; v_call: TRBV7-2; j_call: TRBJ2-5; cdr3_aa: CASSLAQQPQETQYF; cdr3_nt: TGTGCCAGCAGCTTAGCGCAACAGCCCCAAGAGACCCAGTACTTC
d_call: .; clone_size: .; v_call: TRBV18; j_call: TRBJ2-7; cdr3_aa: CASSPGTTTYEQYF; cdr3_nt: TGTGCCAGCTCACCGGGGACAACTACCTACGAGCAGTACTTC
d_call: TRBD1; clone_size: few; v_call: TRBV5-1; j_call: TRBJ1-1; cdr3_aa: CASSPTGGDTEAFF; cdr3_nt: TGCGCCAGCAGCCCGACAGGGGGCGACACTGAAGCTTTCTTT
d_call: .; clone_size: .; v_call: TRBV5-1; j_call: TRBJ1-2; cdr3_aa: CASSPDGGWGYTF; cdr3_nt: TGCGCCAGCAGCCCCGACGGGGGTTGGGGCTACACCTTC